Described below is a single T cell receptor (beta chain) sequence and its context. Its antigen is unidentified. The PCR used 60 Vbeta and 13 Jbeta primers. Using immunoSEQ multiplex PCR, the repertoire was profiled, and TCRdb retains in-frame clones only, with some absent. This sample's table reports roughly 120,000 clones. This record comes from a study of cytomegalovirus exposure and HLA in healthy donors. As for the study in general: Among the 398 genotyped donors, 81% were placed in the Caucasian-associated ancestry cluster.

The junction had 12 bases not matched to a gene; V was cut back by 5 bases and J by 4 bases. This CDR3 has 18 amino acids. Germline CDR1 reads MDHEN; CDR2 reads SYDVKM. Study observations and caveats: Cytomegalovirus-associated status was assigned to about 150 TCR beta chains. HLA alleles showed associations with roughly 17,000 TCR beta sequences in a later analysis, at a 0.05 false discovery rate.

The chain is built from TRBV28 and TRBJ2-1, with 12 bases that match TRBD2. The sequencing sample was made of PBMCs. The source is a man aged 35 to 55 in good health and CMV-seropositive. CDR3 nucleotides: TGTGCCAGCAGTGAGACTAGCGGGAGCGGGACCAGGTACAATGAGCAGTTCTTC. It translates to CASSETSGSGTRYNEQFF.